Sequencing of this T cell receptor beta chain was carried out in a study of sequential checkpoint blockade in melanoma (dated by TCRdb to about 2019). For the wider study: Using 1:1 randomization, the trial assigned patients either to first-line nivolumab followed by ipilimumab (arm A) or to ipilimumab followed by nivolumab (arm B). Both trial sequences were followed by maintenance nivolumab. DNA from over 80 pretreatment melanoma tumor samples was subjected to TCRbeta immunosequencing. Matched tumor biopsies were taken from over 20 patients before treatment and at week 13, after single-agent nivolumab (arm A) or ipilimumab (arm B). Roughly 85% of the matched pre- and post-treatment tumor biopsy pairs came from the same lesion. General findings and caveats noted by the study authors: Small sample sizes and reduced statistical power limited the within-arm analyses of tumor T-cell fraction. Among patients in the nivolumab-first arm (arm A), tumor TIL clonality before treatment was associated with response (P = .04). Patients with increases in tumor T-cell fraction and clonality by week 13 were approximately 30 times more likely to achieve clinical benefit. Larger, independent patient cohorts are needed to validate the response-prediction model that combines TCR metrics and mutation burden. Tumor T-cell fraction and clonality were found to correlate with PD-L1 staining and CD8+ T-cell counts but not with mutational load.

This clone came up many times. Its antigen specificity is not known. There are no base qualities to consult, and no much larger clone falls within one base. The junction shows trimming of 7 bases on V and 13 bases on J, plus 23 bases between the germline ends. For CDR1 and CDR2, the germline V gene lists SGHNT and YENEEA. The CDR3 numbers 14 residues from cysteine through phenylalanine. Here the CDR3 DNA is all that survives: 42 bases in frame from base 1. TCRbeta CDR3 regions were immunosequenced from genomic DNA with the immunoSEQ Assay. Before high-throughput sequencing, genomic DNA was amplified using bias-controlled multiplex PCR. The published analysis was carried out like this. To quantify the absolute abundance of each unique TCRbeta CDR3 region, the sequences were collapsed and filtered. Clonality was defined as 1 minus Pielou's evenness and was calculated using productive rearrangements only. Tumor T-cell fraction was computed by normalizing TCRbeta template counts to usable DNA, estimated from several housekeeping genes. A previously published method was used to identify clones whose frequencies were significantly greater in on-treatment samples than in baseline samples. Entries here come from immuneACCESS through TCRdb and include only in-frame sequences with V and J called. Some clones fail to appear in such tables; in the studies checked, an unresolved V gene covers under half of the shortfall, and the cause of the remainder is unknown. V and J calls and clone size are given by that table; D and trimming were obtained from the DNA. Across this sample there are fewer than 8,000 clones, with 23% seen only once. Together, the top ten hold approximately 5.6% of the sample.

The intended sense of this specimen's treatment or condition label: randomized to nivolumab then ipilimumab (arm A) or the reverse (arm B). No trial patient had received prior DNA-damaging chemotherapy. Samples came from patients with melanoma in CheckMate 064, a randomized, open-label phase II trial of sequential checkpoint blockade. Genomic DNA from formalin-fixed paraffin-embedded (FFPE) tissue samples served as the input for tumor TCR sequencing. Source: tumor tissue (inferred from file names), taken from a patient given nivolumab and ipilimumab in sequence. This clonotype was sampled from a human donor with melanoma. The rearranged segments are TRBV11-3 and TRBJ2-1, with TRBD2 tentatively as D gene (6 bases match). The DNA reads as follows: TGTGCCAGCACCCCTAGTGGAGGGACGAAGGACCAGTTCTTC. The encoded protein is CASTPSGGTKDQFF. Here the CDR3 is joined to the reference TRBV11-3 and TRBJ2-1 genes, and the full variable domain is: EAGVVQSPRYKIIEKKQPVAFWCNPISGHNTLYWYLQNLGQGPELLIRYENEEAVDDSQLPKDRFSAERLKGVDSTLKIQPAELGDSAVYLCASTPSGGTKDQFFGPGTRLTVL.